A few counts support the clone carrying this T cell receptor (beta chain). This sample stems from a study of cytomegalovirus exposure and HLA in healthy donors. V shed 4 bases, J shed 8 bases, and the junction held 14 bases outside the gene matches. There are 16 residues in the CDR3. CDR1 is WNHNN, CDR2 SYGVQD, per germline (reference sequence). Primers for the PCR totalled 60 Vbeta and 13 Jbeta. The assay was immunoSEQ multiplex PCR, and TCRdb's table has in-frame clones only and misses some. The sample holds some 150,000 clones, around 79% seen once. The sample was PBMCs. This clonotype was sampled from a man between 18 and 29 years old in good health and CMV-seronegative. This chain links TRBV10-1 with TRBJ2-1; 7 nucleotides agree with TRBD1. Written as DNA, the CDR3 is TGCGCCAGCAGTGTCGGGGACAGCATAACCAGGGATGAGCAGTTCTTC. Residues: CASSVGDSITRDEQFF.